This T cell receptor beta chain was obtained from a study of T cells in localized non-small cell lung cancer (dated by TCRdb to between 2020 and 2021). Context from the whole study: Comparing tumors with uninvolved tumor-adjacent lungs, the study looked at the T cell repertoires of 236 patients with early-stage NSCLC. The cohort consisted of approximately 220 treatment-naive NSCLC patients whose localized lung tumors had been resected. NSCLC patients had a mean age of around 66 years, and about 140 were male and about a hundred female.

The immunoSEQ Assay was used to sequence TCR beta CDR3 regions from DNA. The original pipeline was this. T cell density was computed as TCR beta template counts normalized to usable DNA estimated by amplifying housekeeping genes. The preseqR package was used to estimate richness by extrapolating to 400,000 templates for PBMC samples and to 120,000 templates for tissue samples. Clonality was defined as one minus Pielou's evenness. Differential abundance testing on productive amino-acid clonotypes, with a minimum total count of 5 and an alpha of 0.1, was used to identify tissue-enriched TCRs. Repertoire overlap between compartments was quantified with the Jaccard Index and Morisita Overlap Index. GLIPH clustered TCR beta CDR3s with public tetramer-defined viral CDR3s; viral motifs required at least three viral sequences plus V-gene enrichment. In its TCRdb copy, this immuneACCESS table keeps in-frame sequences only and misses some clones. Where compared with another copy, unresolved V genes explain less than half of these, and the others have no known cause. V, J and clone size reflect that table, while D and trimming were determined from the DNA. The sample records 30,000 to 45,000 clones, 70% to 90% of which are singletons. 6.5% to 9% of the sample lies in the top ten.

Counted from cysteine to phenylalanine, this CDR3 has 16 amino acids. Solely the CDR3 DNA is kept, with 48 bases framed from the first base. In the germline V gene, CDR1 corresponds to SGHDT and CDR2 to YYEEEE. V lost 1 base and J lost 7 bases; the stretch between them is 20 bases long. Details on this clone: What this receptor recognizes is not known. No much larger clone exists at a distance of one base, and base qualities are not known.

At diagnosis, tumor, uninvolved tumor-adjacent lung and peripheral blood were collected and then preserved as a mix of FFPE and fresh-frozen material. For TCR repertoire profiling, blood samples were analyzed in the form of peripheral blood mononuclear cells. Overall results and qualifications from the work: Higher blood T cell density associated with longer overall survival, while higher adjacent-lung clonality associated with shorter survival. Multi-region tumor sequencing was not performed, so intratumor heterogeneity could not be excluded. The highest T cell clonality was observed in uninvolved tumor-adjacent lung, where clonality exceeded that of tumor, suggesting that antigenic responses were more focused in uninvolved tumor-adjacent lung. A median of about 55 of the top 100 tumor clones were detected in paired uninvolved adjacent lung, and around 27 of these tumor clones were also found among the top 100 clones of the paired uninvolved adjacent lung. Because the study design was exploratory, TCR variables were selected using unadjusted p-values without false-discovery rate correction.

Sequencing used peripheral blood, obtained before any cancer treatment. The V and J segments used are TRBV5-6 and TRBJ1-2, with a tentative D gene TRBD1 over 6 matching bases. The origin of this receptor is a woman aged 40-75 years with stage I lung adenocarcinoma. The CDR3 protein sequence reads: CASSLKERGTRAGYTF. The DNA sequence is as follows: TGTGCCAGCAGCTTGAAGGAGAGGGGGACCCGAGCTGGCTACACCTTC.